This T cell receptor (beta chain) appears in the sequencing data of a study of blood T cell repertoires in COVID-19. Using immunoSEQ multiplex PCR, the repertoire was profiled, and TCRdb retains in-frame clones only, with some absent. Here the sample spans about 200,000 clones, 88% being singletons. The germline gives CDR1 LGHDT, CDR2 YNNKEL (reference sequence). V was clipped by 8 bases and J by 2 bases, with 12 bases between them. The CDR3 totals 13 residues. This chain joins TRBV3-1 (or the pseudogene TRBV3-2) and TRBJ2-5; TRBD1 might be the D (7 bases). This receptor was obtained from a man aged 50-60 years with COVID-19, enrolled during active disease. What was sequenced was peripheral blood. In nucleotides, the CDR3 is TGTGCCAGCGCAGGGGGGCGGCAAGAGACCCAGTACTTC. Protein: CASAGGRQETQYF.